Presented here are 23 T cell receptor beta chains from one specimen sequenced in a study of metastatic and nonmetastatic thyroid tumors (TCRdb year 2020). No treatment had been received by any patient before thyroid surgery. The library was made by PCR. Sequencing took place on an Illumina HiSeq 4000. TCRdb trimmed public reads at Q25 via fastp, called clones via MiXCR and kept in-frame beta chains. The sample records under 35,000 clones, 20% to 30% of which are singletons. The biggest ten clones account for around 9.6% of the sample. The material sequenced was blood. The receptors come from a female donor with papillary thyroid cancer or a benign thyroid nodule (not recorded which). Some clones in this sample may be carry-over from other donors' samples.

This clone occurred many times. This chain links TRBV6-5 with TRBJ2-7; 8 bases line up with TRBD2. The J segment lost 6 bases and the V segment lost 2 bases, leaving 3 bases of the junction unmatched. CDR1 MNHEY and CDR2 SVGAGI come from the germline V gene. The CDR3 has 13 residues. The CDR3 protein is CASSYRREAEQYF. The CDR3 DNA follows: TGTGCCAGCAGTTACAGGCGGGAGGCCGAGCAGTACTTC.

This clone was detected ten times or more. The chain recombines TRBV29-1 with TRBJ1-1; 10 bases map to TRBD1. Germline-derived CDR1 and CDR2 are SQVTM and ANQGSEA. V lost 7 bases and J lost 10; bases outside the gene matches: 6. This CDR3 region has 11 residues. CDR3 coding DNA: TGCAGCGCTGACAGGGGGCAATTAGCTTTCTTT. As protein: CSADRGQLAFF.

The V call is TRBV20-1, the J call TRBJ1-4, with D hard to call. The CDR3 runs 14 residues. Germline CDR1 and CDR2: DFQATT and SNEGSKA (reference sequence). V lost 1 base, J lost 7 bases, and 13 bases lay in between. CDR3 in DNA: TGCAGTGCTAGAGGCGGGGTAGCGGGTGAAAAACTGTTTTTT. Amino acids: CSARGGVAGEKLFF.

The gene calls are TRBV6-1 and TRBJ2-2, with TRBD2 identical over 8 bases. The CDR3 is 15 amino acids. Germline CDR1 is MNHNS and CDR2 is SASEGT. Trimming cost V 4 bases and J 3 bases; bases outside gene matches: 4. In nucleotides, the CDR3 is TGTGCCAGCAGTGGCACTAGCGGTGACACCGGGGAGCTGTTTTTT. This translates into CASSGTSGDTGELFF.

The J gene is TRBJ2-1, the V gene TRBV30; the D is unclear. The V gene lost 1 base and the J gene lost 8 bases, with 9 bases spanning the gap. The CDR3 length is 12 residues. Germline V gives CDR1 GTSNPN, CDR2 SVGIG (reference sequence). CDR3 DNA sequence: TGTGCCTGGAGTGGGAACAGCTATGAGCAGTTCTTC. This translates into CAWSGNSYEQFF.

The CDR3 bases are TGCAGTGCTAGAGATCCGACAGGGAGGGATGAGCAGTTCTTC. Amino acids: CSARDPTGRDEQFF. The gene calls are TRBV20-1 and TRBJ2-1; D could derive from TRBD1 or TRBD2 (7 bases each). CDR3 size: 14 residues. The V end lost 0 bases, the J end lost 8 bases, and 14 bases lay between the germline ends. Germline CDR1 reads DFQATT; CDR2 reads SNEGSKA (reference sequence).

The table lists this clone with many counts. The CDR3 bases are TGTGCCTTGACAGGGGTTACTTACAATGAGCAGTTCTTC. It yields the protein CALTGVTYNEQFF. This sequence joins TRBV30 and TRBJ2-1; 8 positions agree with TRBD1. Trimming took 7 bases from V and 4 from J; bases not matched to a gene: 6. This CDR3 region has 13 residues. The V gene's germline CDR1 is GTSNPN and CDR2 SVGIG (reference sequence).

The DNA for the CDR3 is TGCAGTGCTACGGAATGGGACAGTCGCCCTGAAAAACTGTTTTTT. It encodes CSATEWDSRPEKLFF. This chain connects TRBV20-1 to TRBJ1-4, with TRBD1 matching 7 bases. Germline V lookup: CDR1 DFQATT, CDR2 SNEGSKA (reference sequence). The CDR3 runs to 15 residues. V lost 4 bases and J lost 7; bases outside the gene matches: 12.

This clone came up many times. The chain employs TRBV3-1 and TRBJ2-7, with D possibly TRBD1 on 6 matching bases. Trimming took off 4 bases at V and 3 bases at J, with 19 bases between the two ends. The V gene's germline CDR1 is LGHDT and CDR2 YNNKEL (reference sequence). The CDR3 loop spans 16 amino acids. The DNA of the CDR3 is TGTGCCAGCAGCCCCAGTAGGGGGTCCGGCTACTACGAGCAGTACTTC. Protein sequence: CASSPSRGSGYYEQYF.

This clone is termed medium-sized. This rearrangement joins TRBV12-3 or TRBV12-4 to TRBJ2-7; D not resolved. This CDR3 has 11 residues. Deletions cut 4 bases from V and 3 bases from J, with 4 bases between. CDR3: CASSSIYEQYF. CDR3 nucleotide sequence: TGTGCCAGCAGTTCCATCTACGAGCAGTACTTC.

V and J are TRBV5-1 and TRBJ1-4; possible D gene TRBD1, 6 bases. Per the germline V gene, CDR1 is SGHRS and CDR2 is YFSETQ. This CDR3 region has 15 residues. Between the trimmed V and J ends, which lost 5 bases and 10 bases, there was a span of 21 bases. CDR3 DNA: TGCGCCAGCAGTGCTGCCGGGACATGGTTCTTAAAACTGTTTTTT. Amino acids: CASSAAGTWFLKLFF.

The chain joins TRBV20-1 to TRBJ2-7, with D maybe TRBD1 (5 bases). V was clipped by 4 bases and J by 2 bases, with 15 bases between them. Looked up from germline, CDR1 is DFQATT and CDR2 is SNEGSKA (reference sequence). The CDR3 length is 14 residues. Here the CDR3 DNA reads TGCAGTGCTATAAAAACAGGTTCCCCCTACGAGCAGTACTTC. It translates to CSAIKTGSPYEQYF.

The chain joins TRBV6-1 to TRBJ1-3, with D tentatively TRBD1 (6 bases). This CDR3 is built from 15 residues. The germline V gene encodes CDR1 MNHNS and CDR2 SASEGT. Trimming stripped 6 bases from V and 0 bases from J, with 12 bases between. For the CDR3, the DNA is TGTGCCAGCAGCCCAGGGGTCTACTCTGGAAACACCATATATTTT. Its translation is CASSPGVYSGNTIYF.

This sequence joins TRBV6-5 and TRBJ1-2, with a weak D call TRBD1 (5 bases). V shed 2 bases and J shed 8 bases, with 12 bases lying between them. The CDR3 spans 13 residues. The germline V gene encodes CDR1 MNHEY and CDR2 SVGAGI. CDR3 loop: CASSYGGLEGYTF. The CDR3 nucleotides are TGTGCCAGCAGTTACGGGGGTTTGGAAGGCTACACCTTC.

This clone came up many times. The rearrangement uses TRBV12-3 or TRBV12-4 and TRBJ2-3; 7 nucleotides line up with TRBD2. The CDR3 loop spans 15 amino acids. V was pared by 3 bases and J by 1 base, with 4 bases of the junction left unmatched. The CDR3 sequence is CASSLGGSRTDTQYF. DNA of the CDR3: TGTGCCAGCAGTTTGGGCGGGAGCCGCACAGATACGCAGTATTTT.

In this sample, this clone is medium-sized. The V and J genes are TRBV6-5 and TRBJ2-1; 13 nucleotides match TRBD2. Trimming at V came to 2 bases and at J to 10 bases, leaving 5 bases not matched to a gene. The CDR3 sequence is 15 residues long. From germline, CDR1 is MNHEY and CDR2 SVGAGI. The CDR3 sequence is CASSYLTSGGREQFF. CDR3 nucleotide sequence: TGTGCCAGCAGTTACCTGACTAGCGGGGGGAGGGAGCAGTTCTTC.

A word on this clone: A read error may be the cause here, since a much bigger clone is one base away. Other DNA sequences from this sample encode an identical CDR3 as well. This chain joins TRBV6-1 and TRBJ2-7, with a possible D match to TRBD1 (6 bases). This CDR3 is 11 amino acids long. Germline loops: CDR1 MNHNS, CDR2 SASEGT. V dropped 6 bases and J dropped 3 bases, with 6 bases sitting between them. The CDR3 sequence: CASRDSYEQYF. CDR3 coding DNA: TGTGCCAGCAGGGACAGCTACGAGCAGTACTTC.

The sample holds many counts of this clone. Here the CDR3 reads CSVGRGGNQPQHF. As DNA, the CDR3 is TGCAGCGTTGGTAGGGGAGGGAATCAGCCCCAGCATTTT. This chain joins TRBV29-1 and TRBJ1-5; possible D gene TRBD1, 5 bases. CDR1 and CDR2 from the germline V gene are SQVTM and ANQGSEA. The CDR3 is 13 residues long. Trimming shortened V by 4 bases and J by 4 bases, and 11 bases separated the two germline ends.

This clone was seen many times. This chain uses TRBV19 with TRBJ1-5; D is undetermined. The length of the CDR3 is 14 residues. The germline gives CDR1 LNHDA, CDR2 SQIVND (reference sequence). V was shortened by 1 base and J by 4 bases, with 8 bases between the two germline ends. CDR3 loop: CASSIVTDNQPQHF. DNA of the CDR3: TGTGCCAGTAGTATAGTCACGGATAATCAGCCCCAGCATTTT.

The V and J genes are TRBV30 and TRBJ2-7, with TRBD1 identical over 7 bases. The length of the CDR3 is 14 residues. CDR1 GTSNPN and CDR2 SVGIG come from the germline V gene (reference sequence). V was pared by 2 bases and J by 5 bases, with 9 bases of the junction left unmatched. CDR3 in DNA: TGTGCCTGGAGTCCGAGACAGGGAATACACGAGCAGTACTTC. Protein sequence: CAWSPRQGIHEQYF.

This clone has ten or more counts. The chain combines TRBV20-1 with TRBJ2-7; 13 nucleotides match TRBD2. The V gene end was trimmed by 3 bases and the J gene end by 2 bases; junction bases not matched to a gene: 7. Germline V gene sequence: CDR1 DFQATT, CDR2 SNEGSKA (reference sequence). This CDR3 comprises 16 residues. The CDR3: CSASLVGTSGTYEQYF. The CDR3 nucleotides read TGCAGTGCTAGTTTGGTCGGGACTAGCGGGACCTACGAGCAGTACTTC.

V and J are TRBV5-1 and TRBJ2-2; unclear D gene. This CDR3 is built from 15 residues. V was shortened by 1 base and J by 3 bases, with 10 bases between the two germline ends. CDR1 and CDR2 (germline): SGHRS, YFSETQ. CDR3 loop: CASSLTERYTGELFF. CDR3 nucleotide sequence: TGCGCCAGCAGCTTGACAGAAAGGTACACCGGGGAGCTGTTTTTT.

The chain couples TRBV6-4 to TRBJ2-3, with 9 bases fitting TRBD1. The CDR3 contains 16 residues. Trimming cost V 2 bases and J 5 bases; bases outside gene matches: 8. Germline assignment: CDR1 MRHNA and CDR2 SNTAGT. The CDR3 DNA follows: TGTGCCAGCAGTGACGTTGTGGGACAGGGTAAAGATACGCAGTATTTT. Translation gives CASSDVVGQGKDTQYF.